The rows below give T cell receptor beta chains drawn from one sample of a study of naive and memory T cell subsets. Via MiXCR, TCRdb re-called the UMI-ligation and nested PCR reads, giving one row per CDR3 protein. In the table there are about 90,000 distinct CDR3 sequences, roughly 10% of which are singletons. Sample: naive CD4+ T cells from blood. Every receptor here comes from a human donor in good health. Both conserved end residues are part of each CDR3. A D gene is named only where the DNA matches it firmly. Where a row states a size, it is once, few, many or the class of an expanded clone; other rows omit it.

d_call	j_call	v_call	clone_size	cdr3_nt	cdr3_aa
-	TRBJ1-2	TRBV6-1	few	TGTGCCAGCAGTGAACCGACTGAAACCTATGGCTACACCTTC	CASSEPTETYGYTF
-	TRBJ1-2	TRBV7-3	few	TGTGCCAGCAGCTACGACAGGATCTATGGCTACACCTTC	CASSYDRIYGYTF
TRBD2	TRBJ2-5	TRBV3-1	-	TGTGCCAGCAGCCACCTACGGCTAGCGGGCCCCCCAAAAGAGACCCAGTACTTC	CASSHLRLAGPPKETQYF
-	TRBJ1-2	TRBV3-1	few	TGTGCCAGCAGCCATAGTACACCGCGCCTCTATGGCTACACCTTC	CASSHSTPRLYGYTF
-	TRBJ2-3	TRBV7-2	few	TGTGCCAGCACCCCAGCGGATACGCAGTATTTT	CASTPADTQYF
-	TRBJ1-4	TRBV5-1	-	TGCGCCAGCAGCTTGGATTTGGGCGGCTTCCTTAATGAAAAACTGTTTTTT	CASSLDLGGFLNEKLFF
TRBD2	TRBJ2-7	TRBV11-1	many	TGTGCCAGCAGCACAGGGACTAGCGGGTACGAGCAGTACTTC	CASSTGTSGYEQYF
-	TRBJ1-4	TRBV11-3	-	TGTGCCAGCACAACGCTAGCAACTAATGAAAAACTGTTTTTT	CASTTLATNEKLFF
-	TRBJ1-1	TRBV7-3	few	TGTGCCAGCAGCCGAGGCTGGGGGAACACTGAAGCTTTCTTT	CASSRGWGNTEAFF
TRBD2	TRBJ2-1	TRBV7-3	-	TGTGCCAGCAGCAAGACTAGCTCCAATGAGCAGTTCTTC	CASSKTSSNEQFF
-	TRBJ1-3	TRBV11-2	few	TGTGCCAGCAGCCCCAGTAGCTCTGGAAACACCATATATTTT	CASSPSSSGNTIYF
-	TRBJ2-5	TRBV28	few	TGTGCCAGCAGTCCATCAACACCGGGACGGCGAGAGACCCAGTACTTC	CASSPSTPGRRETQYF
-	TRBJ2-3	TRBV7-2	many	TGTGCCAGCAGCCAACAATCCCGGGACAACCACCTGGATACGCAGTATTTT	CASSQQSRDNHLDTQYF
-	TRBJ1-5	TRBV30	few	TGTGCCTGGAGTGACGGGAATCAGCCCCAGCATTTT	CAWSDGNQPQHF
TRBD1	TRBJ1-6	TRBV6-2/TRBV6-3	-	TGTGCCAGCAGTACAGGGGGCGCGGATTCACCCCTCCACTTT	CASSTGGADSPLHF
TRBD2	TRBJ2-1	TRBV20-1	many	TGCAGTGCCCGGACTAGCGGGAGGTACCTAGATGAGCAGTTCTTC	CSARTSGRYLDEQFF
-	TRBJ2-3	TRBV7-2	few	TGTGCCAGCAGGCGATGGGGGCTCGCCACAGATACGCAGTATTTT	CASRRWGLATDTQYF
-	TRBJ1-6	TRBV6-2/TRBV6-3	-	TGTGCCAGCACCCCGTGGGACAATTCACCCCTCCACTTT	CASTPWDNSPLHF
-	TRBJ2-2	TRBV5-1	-	TGCGCCAGCAGTTCCGGGACTCCCTCCCTGAACACCGGGGAGCTGTTTTTT	CASSSGTPSLNTGELFF
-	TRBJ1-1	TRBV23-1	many	TGCGCCAGCAGTCCAGAGAGGGAGCCGCCCCCGAACACTGAAGCTTTCTTT	CASSPEREPPPNTEAFF
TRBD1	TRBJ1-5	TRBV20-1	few	TGCAGTGCTACAGGGGGACCCAATCAGCCCCAGCATTTT	CSATGGPNQPQHF
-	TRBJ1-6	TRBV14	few	TGTGCCAGCAGCCAAGATTTCGGAAGAATCGATTCACCCCTCCACTTT	CASSQDFGRIDSPLHF
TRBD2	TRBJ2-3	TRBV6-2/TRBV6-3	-	TGTGCCAGCAGTTACCTGGCGGGGGGGCCGGAGAGTGCAGATACGCAGTATTTT	CASSYLAGGPESADTQYF
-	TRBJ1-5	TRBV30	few	TGTGCCTGGGGGGAGGACAGCGCGATAGGGCCCCAGCATTTT	CAWGEDSAIGPQHF
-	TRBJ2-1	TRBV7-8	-	TGTGCCAGCAGCTTCCGACCGAGCTCCTACAATGAGCAGTTCTTC	CASSFRPSSYNEQFF
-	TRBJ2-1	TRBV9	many	TGTGCCAGCAGCGTAGAGAGGGGGAATGAGCAGTTCTTC	CASSVERGNEQFF
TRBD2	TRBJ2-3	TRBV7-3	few	TGTGCCAGCAGCCTAAGGGGTGGGGGGGCGAGACTAGCGGCCTTTCGCACAGATACGCAGTATTTT	CASSLRGGGARLAAFRTDTQYF
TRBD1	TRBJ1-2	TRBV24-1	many	TGTGCCACCAGTGACACACAGACAGGGGCTGGTGGCTACACCTTC	CATSDTQTGAGGYTF
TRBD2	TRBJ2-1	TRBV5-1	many	TGCGCCAGCAGCTTAGGGACTAGCGGGAGATTCAAGATTGAGCAGTTCTTC	CASSLGTSGRFKIEQFF
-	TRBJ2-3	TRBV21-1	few	TGTGCCAGCAGCAAACGGGTGGGGTTGTCTCAAGATACGCAGTATTTT	CASSKRVGLSQDTQYF
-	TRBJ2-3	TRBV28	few	TGTGCCAGCAGTCTGAGACCGGGACCACGGGCGGCGCAGTATTTT	CASSLRPGPRAAQYF
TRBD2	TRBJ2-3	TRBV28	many	TGTGCCAGCAGATCACCGGGGGGGCCAGGCACAGATACGCAGTATTTT	CASRSPGGPGTDTQYF
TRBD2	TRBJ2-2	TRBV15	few	TGTGCCACCAGCAGAGATGGGGCGGGAGGCCCGAACACCGGGGAGCTGTTTTTT	CATSRDGAGGPNTGELFF
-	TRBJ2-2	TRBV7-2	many	TGTGCCAGCAGCTCCCCGCTAGCGAGGAAAACCGGGGAGCTGTTTTTT	CASSSPLARKTGELFF
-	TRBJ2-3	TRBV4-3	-	TGCGCCAGCAGCCAAGTTTACAAGGATACGCAGTATTTT	CASSQVYKDTQYF
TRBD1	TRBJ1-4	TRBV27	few	TGTGCCAGCAGGGGACAGGAACATGAAAAACTGTTTTTT	CASRGQEHEKLFF
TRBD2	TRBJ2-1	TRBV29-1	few	TGCAGCGCATATGGCGGGGGGGCCGGATTCTATGAGCAGTTCTTC	CSAYGGGAGFYEQFF
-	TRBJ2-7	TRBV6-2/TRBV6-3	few	TGTGCCAGCAGAGACTCCGGGACTTTCGCCTTCGGGGAGCAGTACTTC	CASRDSGTFAFGEQYF
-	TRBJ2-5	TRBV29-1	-	TGCAGCGGGAGCCCGGCAGGGACAGAGACCCAGTACTTC	CSGSPAGTETQYF
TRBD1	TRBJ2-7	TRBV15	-	TGTGCCACCAGGGGACCGGACAGGACGGGAGAGCAGTACTTC	CATRGPDRTGEQYF
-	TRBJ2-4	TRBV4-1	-	TGCGCCAGCAGCCAAGATGTAGCCAAAAACATTCAGTACTTC	CASSQDVAKNIQYF
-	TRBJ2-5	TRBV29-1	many	TGCAGCGTCGCCGTTATCCAAGAGACCCAGTACTTC	CSVAVIQETQYF
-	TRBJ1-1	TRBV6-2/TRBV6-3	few	TGTGCCAGCTCCTCTCACTCCGCCGGCAACACTGAAGCTTTCTTT	CASSSHSAGNTEAFF
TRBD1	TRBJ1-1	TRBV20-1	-	TGCAGTGCTAGAGGGGACAGGGGGGCTGATAACACTGAAGCTTTCTTT	CSARGDRGADNTEAFF
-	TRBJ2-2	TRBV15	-	TGTGCCACCAGCAGAGATTGGGTCCACGGGGAGCTGTTTTTT	CATSRDWVHGELFF
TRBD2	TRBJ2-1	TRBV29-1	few	TGCAGCGTTGAATCGGAGCGGGAATACAATGAGCAGTTCTTC	CSVESEREYNEQFF
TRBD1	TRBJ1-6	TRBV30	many	TGTGCCTGGAACAGCAGGGGGAATTCACCCCTCCACTTT	CAWNSRGNSPLHF
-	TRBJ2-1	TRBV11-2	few	TGTGCCAGCAGACAGCCCCCCGGAACAGGCTCCTACAATGAGCAGTTCTTC	CASRQPPGTGSYNEQFF
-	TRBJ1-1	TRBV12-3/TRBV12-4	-	TGTGCCAGCAGCACGGGCCGGTTTGTCGCTGAAGCTTTCTTT	CASSTGRFVAEAFF
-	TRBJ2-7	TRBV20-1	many	TGCAGTGCTACAAACCCGAAGGTTAACTACGAGCAGTACTTC	CSATNPKVNYEQYF
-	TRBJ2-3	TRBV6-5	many	TGTGCCAGCAGTTACCCCCTAGGAAAGAGGGGAGATACGCAGTATTTT	CASSYPLGKRGDTQYF
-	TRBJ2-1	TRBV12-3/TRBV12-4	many	TGTGCCAGCAGTTTTGGGGACAATGAGCAGTTCTTC	CASSFGDNEQFF
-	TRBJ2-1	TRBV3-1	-	TGTGCCAGCCGCTCTAGGAGTGAGCAGTTCTTC	CASRSRSEQFF
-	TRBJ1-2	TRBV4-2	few	TGTGCCAGCAGCCAAGATATTGGGAGCTTCTATGGCTACACCTTC	CASSQDIGSFYGYTF
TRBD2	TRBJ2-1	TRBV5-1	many	TGCGCCAGCAGCTTAACTAGCGGGCATACTTACAATGAGCAGTTCTTC	CASSLTSGHTYNEQFF